These 4 T cell receptor beta chains came from one sample sequenced in a study of response to subunit inactivated influenza vaccine. From the RT-PCR reads, TCRdb called clonotypes with MiXCR, one entry per CDR3 protein. The table lists 630,000 or so distinct CDR3 sequences, less than 20% of them singletons. The sequenced sample was PBMCs from blood, obtained 12 days after vaccination. The receptors shown here come from a man aged 50 or older who received an inactivated influenza vaccine.

The V and J genes are TRBV27 and TRBJ2-7; the D is unclear. V lost 2 bases and J 1 base, leaving 12 bases between the germline ends. This CDR3 has 15 amino acids. Germline loops: CDR1 MNHEY, CDR2 SMNVEV (reference sequence). The CDR3 loop is CASSLSARMSYEQYF. The DNA for the CDR3 is TGTGCCAGCAGTTTAAGCGCCCGGATGTCCTACGAGCAGTACTTC.

This clonotype was picked up many times. The chain has TRBV2 and TRBJ2-1; D is undetermined. This CDR3 has 11 residues. Trimming took off 4 bases at V and 6 bases at J, with 4 bases between the two ends. CDR1 is SNHLY, CDR2 FYNNEI, per germline. Written as DNA, the CDR3 is TGTGCCAGCAGTGTACGCAATGAGCAGTTCTTC. Translation gives CASSVRNEQFF.

This clonotype was observed a handful of times. This chain joins TRBV10-3 and TRBJ2-3; tentative D call: TRBD2 (6 bases). CDR1 ENHRY and CDR2 SYGVKD come from the germline V gene. The V and J ends lost 3 bases and 0 bases respectively, with 13 bases between them. The CDR3 has 16 amino acids. The CDR3 region is CAISDPGSPSTDTQYF. The CDR3 DNA is TGTGCCATCAGTGACCCCGGGAGCCCTAGCACAGATACGCAGTATTTT.

This chain uses TRBV5-1 with TRBJ2-5; 14 positions agree with TRBD2. V was clipped by 5 bases and J by 3 bases; unmatched bases: 6. The CDR3 sequence is 16 residues long. Germline values: CDR1 SGHRS, CDR2 YFSETQ. The CDR3 DNA reads as TGCGCCAGCAGGTCGACTAGCGGGGGGGTGGAAGAGACCCAGTACTTC. Protein sequence: CASRSTSGGVEETQYF.